Shown below are 2 T cell receptor beta chains from a single sample sequenced in a study of blood T cell repertoires in COVID-19 (dated by TCRdb to the early 2020s). Library construction relied on the immunoSEQ multiplex PCR assay. The table was pulled from immuneACCESS by TCRdb, which kept in-frame rearrangements only. Such tables lose some clones; where checked, under half of the loss comes from unresolved V genes, and the rest has no known cause. This sample is represented by fewer than 350,000 clones; approximately 86% of them were singletons. Of the sample, around 2.1% is held by the ten largest clones. The sample comprised peripheral blood. Receptor source: a woman aged 25 to 39 who had recovered from COVID-19.

This clone was counted only a few times. V gene TRBV30 combines with J gene TRBJ2-7, with 8 bases fitting TRBD2. CDR3 size: 15 residues. Per the germline V gene, CDR1 is GTSNPN and CDR2 is SVGIG (reference sequence). V lost 3 bases to trimming and J lost 9 bases; unmatched junction nucleotides: 16. The CDR3 loop reads CAWRPERGPNAGQYF. The DNA for the CDR3 is TGTGCCTGGAGGCCTGAGCGGGGGCCGAATGCGGGGCAGTACTTC.

The gene calls are TRBV6-4 and TRBJ2-5; D perhaps matches TRBD1 (6 bases). Trimming removed 4 bases at V and 2 bases at J, with 14 bases between. Germline CDR1 reads MRHNA; CDR2 reads SNTAGT. There are 15 residues in the CDR3. CDR3 sequence reads: CASSARSGEQETQYF. The CDR3 region has the DNA TGTGCCAGCAGTGCCAGGTCAGGGGAGCAAGAGACCCAGTACTTC.